This T cell receptor (beta chain) was retrieved from a study of blood T cells in healthy people across ages. General observations from the study: Naive CD4+ cell counts and diversity both ran higher in long-lived than in aged donors.

The people who gave samples were healthy Caucasians from Russia, aged about 6 to 100. This clonotype was seen a few times. What it recognizes is unknown. It was with a sample-barcoded 5' primer and a J-beta primer mix that a second PCR of roughly 7 to 12 cycles was run. MiXCR was run by TCRdb on the 5' RACE reads, yielding one entry per CDR3 protein. The table includes around 1.5 million distinct CDR3 sequences, roughly 30% detected once. Germline-derived CDR1 and CDR2 are DFQATT and SNEGSKA (reference sequence). The CDR3 covers 13 residues. The clonotype comes from a woman aged 25 to 39 in good health. Material: blood. The chain carries TRBV20-1 and TRBJ2-5, with D unresolved. The DNA end is more similar to TRBJ2-7, so the J call may be wrong. The CDR3 nucleotides are TGCAGTGCTAGGCGGCAGGTCCCCTACGAGCAGTACTTC. Translating gives CSARRQVPYEQYF.